Listed below are T cell receptor beta chains from one sample, sequenced in a study of stem cell transplantation in POMP-related autoinflammatory disease. The protocol was immunoSEQ multiplex PCR, while the TCRdb copy is restricted to in-frame clones and leaves out a portion. This table holds thousands of clones, approximately 85% found once. Sequences were derived from CD8+ T cells from PBMCs, sampled after stem cell transplantation. These receptor sequences come from a human patient with POMP-related autoinflammation and immune dysregulation (PRAID). The graft donor may be the source of some T cells. CDR3s include the opening cysteine and the closing phenylalanine or tryptophan. A D gene is named only where the DNA matches it firmly. Clone size is not always given. Where it is, it says once, few, many or a class for expanded clones.

>-|TRBJ1-2|-|TRBV21-1
CASSKGGPANYGYTF
TGTGCCAGCAGCAAGGGGGGCCCGGCTAACTATGGCTACACCTTC
>-|TRBJ1-1|-|TRBV11-2
CASSLAEWYTEAFF
TGTGCCAGCAGCTTGGCAGAGTGGTATACTGAAGCTTTCTTT
>-|TRBJ2-7|TRBD1|TRBV6-5
CASSYRTGSNEQYF
TGTGCCAGCAGTTACAGGACAGGGTCGAACGAGCAGTACTTC
>-|TRBJ1-1|-|TRBV11-2
CASSLVRNLNTEAFF
TGTGCCAGCAGCTTAGTCCGGAACTTGAACACTGAAGCTTTCTTT
>-|TRBJ1-1|-|TRBV4-1
CASSQDGYQAFF
TGCGCCAGCAGCCAAGACGGATACCAAGCTTTCTTT
>-|TRBJ1-2|-|TRBV28
CASSSPRLSGGQSSYGYTF
TGTGCCAGCAGTTCACCTCGGCTCTCGGGGGGCCAATCAAGCTATGGCTACACCTTC
>-|TRBJ2-2|TRBD2|TRBV2
CASTPLTSGRGSGELFF
TGTGCCAGCACTCCCCTGACTAGCGGGAGAGGGTCCGGGGAGCTGTTTTTT
>-|TRBJ1-6|-|TRBV5-1
CASSLGGSNSPLHF
TGCGCCAGCAGCTTGGGGGGGTCTAATTCACCCCTCCACTTT
>-|TRBJ2-1|TRBD2|TRBV5-6
CASSLGEGEQFF
TGTGCCAGCAGCTTGGGGGAGGGTGAGCAGTTCTTC
>-|TRBJ2-7|-|TRBV30
CAWSEGGRGPYEQYF
TGTGCCTGGAGTGAGGGGGGGAGGGGACCCTACGAGCAGTACTTC
>-|TRBJ2-5|-|TRBV19
CASSISGLGSQETQYF
TGTGCCAGTAGTATTTCCGGGTTAGGATCACAAGAGACCCAGTACTTC
>-|TRBJ1-5|TRBD1|TRBV13
CASSLGQGNQPQHF
TGTGCCAGCAGCCTAGGACAGGGCAATCAGCCCCAGCATTTT
>-|TRBJ1-3|-|TRBV4-1
CASSQPDWSSGNTIYF
TGCGCCAGCAGCCAACCGGACTGGAGCTCTGGAAACACCATATATTTT
>-|TRBJ1-2|-|TRBV28
CASSAQGPYGYTF
TGTGCCAGCAGTGCCCAGGGCCCCTATGGCTACACCTTC
>-|TRBJ2-7|-|TRBV28
CASSLGAGTYEQYF
TGTGCCAGCAGTTTGGGGGCAGGGACCTACGAGCAGTACTTC
>-|TRBJ1-1|-|TRBV21-1
CASSCRRNTEAFF
TGTGCCAGCAGCTGCCGCAGGAACACTGAAGCTTTCTTT
>-|TRBJ2-2|-|TRBV4-1
CASSPIVPPGTGELFF
TGCGCCAGCAGCCCGATCGTGCCCCCGGGCACCGGGGAGCTGTTTTTT
>-|TRBJ1-1|TRBD1|TRBV24-1
CATRAGGRTEAFF
TGTGCCACCAGGGCAGGGGGCCGTACTGAAGCTTTCTTT
>once|TRBJ2-2|-|TRBV2
CASSLGPLFAGELFF
TGTGCCAGCAGCCTTGGGCCACTTTTTGCCGGGGAGCTGTTTTTT
>-|TRBJ2-1|TRBD2|TRBV3-1/TRBV3-2
CASSWGLAGAREQFF
TGTGCCAGCAGCTGGGGACTAGCGGGTGCCAGGGAGCAGTTCTTC
>-|TRBJ1-3|-|TRBV29-1
CSVEGGDSGNTIYF
TGCAGCGTTGAAGGCGGCGACTCTGGAAACACCATATATTTT
>-|TRBJ2-7|-|TRBV13
CASSAGAPSSYEQYF
TGTGCCAGCAGCGCAGGGGCCCCCAGCTCCTACGAGCAGTACTTC
>-|TRBJ2-3|TRBD2|TRBV29-1
CSGAIRTSGSDTQYF
TGCAGCGGGGCGATCAGGACTAGCGGGAGCGATACGCAGTATTTT
>-|TRBJ2-2|TRBD1|TRBV28
CASSLGQGGTGELFF
TGTGCCAGCAGTCTGGGACAGGGCGGCACCGGGGAGCTGTTTTTT
>-|TRBJ1-2|TRBD1|TRBV10-3
CAISESTRGQGAVDHYGYTF
TGTGCCATCAGTGAGTCGACTCGGGGTCAGGGGGCAGTTGATCACTATGGCTACACCTTC
>-|TRBJ2-2|-|TRBV25-1
CASRQGYNTGELFF
TGTGCCAGCCGTCAGGGTTACAACACCGGGGAGCTGTTTTTT
>-|TRBJ1-6|-|TRBV15
CATSRGREPSYNSPLHF
TGTGCCACCAGCAGAGGCAGGGAACCCTCCTATAATTCACCCCTCCACTTT
>-|TRBJ2-5|-|TRBV19
CASSGDYLQETQYF
TGTGCCAGTAGTGGTGACTACCTCCAAGAGACCCAGTACTTC
>-|TRBJ2-7|-|TRBV9
CASSVVPGPNYEQYF
TGTGCCAGCAGCGTAGTTCCGGGACCCAATTACGAGCAGTACTTC
>-|TRBJ1-4|-|TRBV6-4
CASSDSRPIPNEKLFF
TGTGCCAGCAGTGACTCACGACCGATTCCTAATGAAAAACTGTTTTTT
>-|TRBJ1-1|-|TRBV28
CASSLEVLNTEAFF
TGTGCCAGCAGTTTAGAGGTTTTGAACACTGAAGCTTTCTTT
>large|TRBJ1-2|-|TRBV29-1
CSVVTPYGYTF
TGCAGCGTTGTAACACCCTATGGCTACACCTTC
>-|TRBJ1-1|TRBD1|TRBV4-1
CASSQSDRAGEAFF
TGCGCCAGCAGCCAATCCGACAGGGCCGGAGAAGCTTTCTTT
>once|TRBJ1-2|TRBD1|TRBV5-5
CASSRLGQGGGYGYTF
TGTGCCAGCAGCCGACTGGGACAGGGGGGAGGCTATGGCTACACCTTC